Listed below are T cell receptor beta chains from one sample, sequenced in a study of T cell responses to AZD1222 COVID-19 vaccine. The assay was immunoSEQ multiplex PCR, and TCRdb's table has in-frame clones only and misses some. This sample has fewer than 150,000 clones, with roughly 87% found just once. Sequencing was performed on peripheral blood, taken 28 days after the second AZD1222 dose. All receptors derive from an adult who received the AZD1222 COVID-19 vaccine. CDR3s include the opening cysteine and the closing phenylalanine or tryptophan. Each record gives: clone size, V gene, D gene, J gene, CDR3 protein, CDR3 DNA. The D gene is left open where the match is weak. Rows give clone size only sometimes, using once, few, many, or a class for an expanded clone.

size: .; V: TRBV19; D: .; J: TRBJ1-2; CDR3: CASSISARGNYGYTF; DNA: TGTGCCAGTAGTATTTCGGCGCGAGGTAACTATGGCTACACCTTC
size: .; V: TRBV12-3/TRBV12-4; D: .; J: TRBJ1-1; CDR3: CASSFGPYTEAFF; DNA: TGTGCCAGCAGTTTTGGGCCTTACACTGAAGCTTTCTTT
size: .; V: TRBV30; D: .; J: TRBJ1-6; CDR3: CAWSPIGNSPLHF; DNA: TGTGCCTGGAGTCCCATAGGTAATTCACCCCTCCACTTT
size: .; V: TRBV6-5; D: TRBD2; J: TRBJ2-3; CDR3: CASSPGLAATDTQYF; DNA: TGTGCCAGCAGCCCGGGACTAGCGGCCACAGATACGCAGTATTTT
size: .; V: TRBV7-9; D: .; J: TRBJ1-2; CDR3: CASSLALQYYGYTF; DNA: TGTGCCAGCAGCTTAGCGTTGCAGTACTATGGCTACACCTTC
size: .; V: TRBV7-6; D: TRBD2; J: TRBJ2-3; CDR3: CASTKRREGTDTQYF; DNA: TGTGCCAGCACCAAACGGAGGGAGGGAACAGATACGCAGTATTTT
size: .; V: TRBV3-1/TRBV3-2; D: .; J: TRBJ1-2; CDR3: CASSPRDTNYGYTF; DNA: TGTGCCAGCAGCCCCCGGGACACTAACTATGGCTACACCTTC
size: .; V: TRBV6-2/TRBV6-3; D: .; J: TRBJ1-5; CDR3: CASSPGVGNQPQHF; DNA: TGTGCCAGCAGCCCTGGGGTTGGCAATCAGCCCCAGCATTTT
size: few; V: TRBV13; D: .; J: TRBJ1-2; CDR3: CASSLASERNYGYTF; DNA: TGTGCCAGCAGCTTAGCCAGTGAGAGAAACTATGGCTACACCTTC
size: .; V: TRBV19; D: TRBD1; J: TRBJ1-5; CDR3: CASSIQGVRGNQPQHF; DNA: TGTGCCAGTAGTATCCAGGGGGTGAGGGGCAATCAGCCCCAGCATTTT
size: .; V: TRBV12-3/TRBV12-4; D: .; J: TRBJ2-1; CDR3: CAGRQSSSHEQFF; DNA: TGTGCCGGCCGCCAATCTAGTTCTCATGAGCAGTTCTTC
size: .; V: TRBV29-1; D: TRBD2; J: TRBJ2-1; CDR3: CSVTPSGPYNEQFF; DNA: TGCAGCGTTACTCCTAGCGGCCCCTACAATGAGCAGTTCTTC
size: .; V: TRBV4-2; D: TRBD1; J: TRBJ1-5; CDR3: CASSPGRQGRVQPQHF; DNA: TGTGCCAGCAGCCCAGGAAGACAGGGAAGAGTTCAGCCCCAGCATTTT
size: once; V: TRBV4-1; D: .; J: TRBJ1-2; CDR3: CASSQVDTANYGYTF; DNA: TGCGCCAGCAGCCAAGTGGATACAGCTAACTATGGCTACACCTTC
size: once; V: TRBV13; D: .; J: TRBJ1-1; CDR3: CASSGTENTEAFF; DNA: TGTGCCAGCTCCGGGACGGAGAACACTGAAGCTTTCTTT
size: .; V: TRBV29-1; D: .; J: TRBJ2-1; CDR3: CSAGRHDNEQFF; DNA: TGCAGCGCGGGTCGTCACGACAATGAGCAGTTCTTC
size: .; V: TRBV12-3/TRBV12-4; D: .; J: TRBJ2-4; CDR3: CASLDGKENIQYF; DNA: TGTGCCAGCCTCGACGGAAAGGAAAACATTCAGTACTTC
size: .; V: TRBV6-5; D: TRBD2; J: TRBJ2-5; CDR3: CASSYPGTSGETQYF; DNA: TGTGCCAGCAGTTACCCGGGGACTAGCGGTGAGACCCAGTACTTC
size: .; V: TRBV7-3; D: .; J: TRBJ1-2; CDR3: CASSPGTDYGYTF; DNA: TGTGCCAGCAGCCCCGGGACCGACTATGGCTACACCTTC
size: .; V: TRBV24-1; D: .; J: TRBJ2-4; CDR3: CATSDTRTGNIQYF; DNA: TGTGCCACCAGTGATACGAGAACAGGGAACATTCAGTACTTC
size: .; V: TRBV5-5; D: .; J: TRBJ2-3; CDR3: CASSLVMGEGPDTQYF; DNA: TGTGCCAGCAGCTTGGTAATGGGAGAGGGTCCAGATACGCAGTATTTT
size: .; V: TRBV3-1/TRBV3-2; D: TRBD1; J: TRBJ2-2; CDR3: CASRRQGAGTGELFF; DNA: TGTGCCAGCAGACGACAGGGGGCGGGCACCGGGGAGCTGTTTTTT
size: .; V: TRBV5-4; D: .; J: TRBJ2-2; CDR3: CASSDWQNTGELFF; DNA: TGTGCCAGCAGCGACTGGCAGAACACCGGGGAGCTGTTTTTT
size: .; V: TRBV9; D: .; J: TRBJ1-2; CDR3: CASSVESWADGGYTF; DNA: TGTGCCAGCAGCGTAGAGTCTTGGGCAGATGGTGGCTACACCTTC
size: .; V: TRBV6-6; D: .; J: TRBJ1-5; CDR3: CASSRNRQAAWSNQPQHF; DNA: TGTGCCAGCAGCCGAAATCGGCAGGCCGCGTGGAGCAATCAGCCCCAGCATTTT
size: .; V: TRBV10-3; D: TRBD2; J: TRBJ2-5; CDR3: CAISRQAGGGETQYF; DNA: TGTGCCATCAGTCGTCAGGCGGGGGGAGGAGAGACCCAGTACTTC
size: once; V: TRBV5-1; D: TRBD2; J: TRBJ2-1; CDR3: CASSPASGTYNEQFF; DNA: TGCGCCAGCAGCCCCGCTAGCGGGACTTACAATGAGCAGTTCTTC
size: .; V: TRBV12-3/TRBV12-4; D: .; J: TRBJ1-1; CDR3: CASSLVRTEAFF; DNA: TGTGCCAGCAGTTTGGTGAGGACTGAAGCTTTCTTT
size: .; V: TRBV5-8; D: .; J: TRBJ1-2; CDR3: CASSLFTGYDGYTF; DNA: TGTGCCAGCAGCTTATTTACAGGGTATGATGGCTACACCTTC
size: .; V: TRBV5-1; D: .; J: TRBJ1-1; CDR3: CASSLDTPRTEAFF; DNA: TGCGCCAGCAGCCTTGACACCCCGCGGACTGAAGCTTTCTTT
size: .; V: TRBV2; D: .; J: TRBJ1-5; CDR3: CASSGQVGNQPQHF; DNA: TGTGCCAGCAGTGGACAGGTGGGCAATCAGCCCCAGCATTTT
size: once; V: TRBV10-2; D: .; J: TRBJ1-2; CDR3: CASSGGPWDGYTF; DNA: TGCGCCAGCAGTGGAGGACCTTGGGATGGCTACACCTTC
size: .; V: TRBV5-6; D: .; J: TRBJ2-7; CDR3: CASSWDGTYEQYF; DNA: TGTGCCAGCAGTTGGGACGGCACCTACGAGCAGTACTTC
size: .; V: TRBV24-1; D: .; J: TRBJ2-2; CDR3: CATSDPRSAGPGELFF; DNA: TGTGCCACCAGTGACCCCCGGTCAGCCGGACCCGGGGAGCTGTTTTTT
size: .; V: TRBV5-1; D: .; J: TRBJ2-7; CDR3: CASSRDGYEQYF; DNA: TGCGCCAGCAGTAGGGACGGCTACGAGCAGTACTTC
size: few; V: TRBV2; D: .; J: TRBJ1-1; CDR3: CASSLRQHLNTEAFF; DNA: TGTGCCAGCAGTCTAAGACAGCACCTGAACACTGAAGCTTTCTTT
size: few; V: TRBV9; D: .; J: TRBJ1-4; CDR3: CASSEWTTNEKLFF; DNA: TGTGCCAGCAGTGAGTGGACAACTAATGAAAAACTGTTTTTT
size: once; V: TRBV19; D: .; J: TRBJ2-3; CDR3: CASGTFTDTQYF; DNA: TGTGCCAGTGGGACGTTCACAGATACGCAGTATTTT
size: .; V: TRBV6-5; D: .; J: TRBJ1-6; CDR3: CASSPTPSGESPLHF; DNA: TGTGCCAGCAGTCCCACCCCCTCAGGAGAGTCACCCCTCCACTTT
size: .; V: TRBV6-4; D: .; J: TRBJ1-6; CDR3: CASRLNSPLHF; DNA: TGTGCCAGCAGGTTAAATTCACCCCTCCACTTT
size: .; V: TRBV7-9; D: .; J: TRBJ2-7; CDR3: CASSLQVSYEQYF; DNA: TGTGCCAGCAGCCTACAGGTTTCCTACGAGCAGTACTTC
size: .; V: TRBV14; D: .; J: TRBJ1-5; CDR3: CASSQVSGQGRDNQPQHF; DNA: TGTGCCAGCAGCCAAGTCTCTGGGCAGGGTAGAGACAATCAGCCCCAGCATTTT
size: once; V: TRBV12-3/TRBV12-4; D: .; J: TRBJ2-3; CDR3: CASARGDTDTQYF; DNA: TGTGCCAGCGCCCGAGGGGATACAGATACGCAGTATTTT
size: .; V: TRBV18; D: .; J: TRBJ2-7; CDR3: CASSPSDEQYF; DNA: TGTGCCAGCTCACCCTCTGACGAGCAGTACTTC
size: .; V: TRBV12-3/TRBV12-4; D: TRBD2; J: TRBJ2-7; CDR3: CASRRAGGYEQYF; DNA: TGTGCCAGCCGGAGAGCGGGGGGGTACGAGCAGTACTTC
size: few; V: TRBV18; D: .; J: TRBJ1-2; CDR3: CASSRGGSDRAYGYTF; DNA: TGTGCCAGCTCACGCGGGGGGTCGGACAGAGCCTATGGCTACACCTTC
size: .; V: TRBV5-4; D: TRBD2; J: TRBJ2-5; CDR3: CASSLGLAGGNMGETQYF; DNA: TGTGCCAGCAGCTTGGGCCTAGCGGGAGGTAATATGGGAGAGACCCAGTACTTC
size: .; V: TRBV2; D: .; J: TRBJ2-1; CDR3: CASSESKSNEQFF; DNA: TGTGCCAGCAGTGAATCTAAGTCCAATGAGCAGTTCTTC
size: .; V: TRBV2; D: TRBD1; J: TRBJ1-6; CDR3: CASTGGYYNSPLHF; DNA: TGTGCCAGTACAGGGGGCTACTATAATTCACCCCTCCACTTT
size: .; V: TRBV7-2; D: .; J: TRBJ1-1; CDR3: CASSLEPKVALPNTEAFF; DNA: TGTGCCAGCAGCTTAGAGCCTAAAGTCGCCCTCCCTAACACTGAAGCTTTCTTT
size: .; V: TRBV30; D: .; J: TRBJ1-3; CDR3: CAWSDGNTIYF; DNA: TGTGCCTGGAGTGATGGAAACACCATATATTTT
size: once; V: TRBV20-1; D: .; J: TRBJ1-3; CDR3: CSASVQSSGNTIYF; DNA: TGCAGTGCTAGTGTCCAGAGCTCTGGAAACACCATATATTTT
size: .; V: TRBV18; D: TRBD1; J: TRBJ2-7; CDR3: CASSPSGTASYEQYF; DNA: TGTGCCAGCTCACCCTCCGGGACAGCCTCCTACGAGCAGTACTTC
size: .; V: TRBV5-1; D: TRBD1; J: TRBJ1-1; CDR3: CASSTGQGFIMNTEAFF; DNA: TGCGCCAGCAGCACAGGACAGGGATTCATCATGAACACTGAAGCTTTCTTT
size: few; V: TRBV10-1; D: .; J: TRBJ2-7; CDR3: CASSEVGSSPYEQYF; DNA: TGCGCCAGCAGTGAGGTGGGCTCCAGCCCCTACGAGCAGTACTTC
size: .; V: TRBV25-1; D: TRBD1; J: TRBJ1-4; CDR3: CASSELGQGREKLFF; DNA: TGTGCCAGCAGTGAATTGGGACAGGGACGCGAAAAACTGTTTTTT
size: .; V: TRBV2; D: .; J: TRBJ1-4; CDR3: CASSEEIGAEKLFF; DNA: TGTGCCAGCAGTGAAGAGATCGGGGCTGAAAAACTGTTTTTT